This record looks at one T cell receptor (beta chain) sequence and its context. Deletions cut 4 bases from V and 4 bases from J, with 8 bases between. This CDR3 has 13 amino acids. Germline values: CDR1 MGHDK, CDR2 SYGVNS. This entry comes from a study of blood T cell repertoires in COVID-19. Study-level background: The samples span acute and convalescent COVID-19 from the United States, Italy and Spain. PBMCs, B-cell-depleted T cells, or T cells provided the cDNA or gDNA that made up the material.

Per the original data handling: Amplification of reference gene primers was used by the study to estimate nucleated cell counts. TCRdb's table, derived via immunoSEQ multiplex PCR, lists solely in-frame clones and lacks some. The V and J calls and the clone size are those of that table, but D and trimming were determined from the DNA. The table has 35,000 to 45,000 clones, 65% to 90% seen once; the top ten hold more than 4.5%. The sequencing input was peripheral blood. This rearrangement joins TRBV25-1 to TRBJ2-1; D call uncertain. The source is a man aged 35-49 years with active COVID-19. CDR3 bases: TGTGCCAGCAGTGTTCGGTCTTACAATGAGCAGTTCTTC. This sequence encodes CASSVRSYNEQFF.